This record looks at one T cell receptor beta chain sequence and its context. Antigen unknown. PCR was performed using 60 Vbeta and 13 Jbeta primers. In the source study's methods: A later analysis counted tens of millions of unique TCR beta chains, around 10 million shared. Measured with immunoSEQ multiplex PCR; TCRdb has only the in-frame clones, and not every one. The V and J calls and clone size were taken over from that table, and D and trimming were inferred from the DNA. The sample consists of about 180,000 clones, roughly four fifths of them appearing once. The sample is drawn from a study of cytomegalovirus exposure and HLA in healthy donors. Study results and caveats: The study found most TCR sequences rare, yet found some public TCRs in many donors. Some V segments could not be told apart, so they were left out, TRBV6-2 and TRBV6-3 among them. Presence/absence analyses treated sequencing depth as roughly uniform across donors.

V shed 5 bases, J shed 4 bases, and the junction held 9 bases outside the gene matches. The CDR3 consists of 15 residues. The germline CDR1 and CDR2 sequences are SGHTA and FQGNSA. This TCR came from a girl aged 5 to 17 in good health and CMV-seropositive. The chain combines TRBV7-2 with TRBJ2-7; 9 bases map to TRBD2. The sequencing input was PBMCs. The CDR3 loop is CASSIEAGGHYEQYF. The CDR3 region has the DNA TGTGCCAGCAGCATTGAAGCGGGGGGCCATTACGAGCAGTACTTC. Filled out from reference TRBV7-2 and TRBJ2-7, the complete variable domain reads GAGVSQSPSNKVTEKGKDVELRCDPISGHTALYWYRQSLGQGLEFLIYFQGNSAPDKSGLPSDRFSAERTGGSVSTLTIQRTQQEDSAVYLCASSIEAGGHYEQYFGPGTRLTVT.